This T cell receptor (beta chain) is drawn from a study of cytomegalovirus exposure and HLA in healthy donors. Points from the study as a whole: Equally common other TCR beta chains were less clonally expanded than HLA-associated ones, a later analysis found. According to an earlier analysis, most TCR beta V segments yielded productive rearrangements about 87% or about 30% of the time.

Details on this clone: Its antigen remains unidentified.

It was with 60 Vbeta and 13 Jbeta primers that the PCR ran. Only in-frame clones appear in the TCRdb table, and some are missing; sequencing was by immunoSEQ multiplex PCR. This table has 80,000 or so clones, 60% to 85% appearing once. The sample consisted of PBMCs. The clonotype was recovered from a middle-aged man in good health and CMV-seronegative.

The CDR3 reads CAYGLAGVQGETQYF. In nucleotides, the CDR3 is TGTGCCTACGGACTAGCGGGAGTCCAGGGAGAGACCCAGTACTTC. This chain uses TRBV30 with TRBJ2-5; the match to TRBD2 covers 13 bases. Losses at the gene ends were 7 bases for V and 4 bases for J; bases not matched to a gene: 9. The CDR3 extends over 15 amino acids. Germline CDR1 reads GTSNPN; CDR2 reads SVGIG (reference sequence).